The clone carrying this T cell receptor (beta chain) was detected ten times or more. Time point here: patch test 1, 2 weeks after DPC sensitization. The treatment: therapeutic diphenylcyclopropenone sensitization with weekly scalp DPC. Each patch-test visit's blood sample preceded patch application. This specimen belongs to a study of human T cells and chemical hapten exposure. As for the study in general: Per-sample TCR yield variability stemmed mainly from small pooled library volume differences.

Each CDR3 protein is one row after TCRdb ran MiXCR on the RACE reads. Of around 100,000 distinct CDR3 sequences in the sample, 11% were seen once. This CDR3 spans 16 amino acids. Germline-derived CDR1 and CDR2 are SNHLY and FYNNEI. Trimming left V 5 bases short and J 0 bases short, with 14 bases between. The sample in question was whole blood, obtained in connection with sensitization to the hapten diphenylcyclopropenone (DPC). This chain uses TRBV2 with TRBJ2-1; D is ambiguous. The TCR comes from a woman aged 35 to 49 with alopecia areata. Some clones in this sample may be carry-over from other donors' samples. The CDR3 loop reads CASSPQPPSSYNEQFF. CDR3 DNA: TGTGCCAGCAGTCCCCAGCCACCAAGCTCCTACAATGAGCAGTTCTTC. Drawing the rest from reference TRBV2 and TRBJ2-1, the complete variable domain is EPEVTQTPSHQVTQMGQEVILRCVPISNHLYFYWYRQILGQKVEFLVSFYNNEISEKSEIFDDQFSVERPDGSNFTLKIRSTKLEDSAMYFCASSPQPPSSYNEQFFGPGTRLTVL.